These 26 T cell receptor beta chains were all obtained from the same sample, sequenced in a study of cytomegalovirus exposure and HLA in healthy donors (dated by TCRdb to the late 2010s). To prepare the library, the immunoSEQ multiplex PCR assay was applied. For the multiplex PCR, a mixture combining 60 forward primers for TCR Vbeta segments and 13 reverse primers for TCR Jbeta segments was used. TCRdb holds this immuneACCESS table with in-frame rearrangements only. Some clones are missing; in checked studies, unresolved V genes explain under half, and the rest has no known cause. The table for this sample lists roughly 120,000 clones; around 62% of them were counted only once. The ten top clones hold less than 9.5% of the sample. The source material was PBMCs. The receptors shown here come from a woman between 40 and 50 years old in good health and CMV-seropositive.

In its sample, this clone was seen a few times. The chain combines TRBV5-1 with TRBJ2-1, with D possibly being TRBD2 (6 bases). V was clipped by 0 bases and J by 5 bases, with 12 bases between them. Germline values: CDR1 SGHRS, CDR2 YFSETQ. CDR3 length equals 15 residues. CDR3 in amino acids: CASSLAPGLNNEQFF. CDR3 nucleotide sequence: TGCGCCAGCAGCTTGGCCCCGGGACTCAACAATGAGCAGTTCTTC.

This clone was picked up one time. The chain is built from TRBV6-1 and TRBJ1-1; the D gene is possibly TRBD1 (5 bases). With 7 bases removed from V and 0 bases from J, the gap between germline ends came to 12 bases. CDR3 size: 14 residues. CDR1 is MNHNS, CDR2 SASEGT, per germline. In DNA, the CDR3 is TGTGCCAGCATTTTCGGGACTTTGAACACTGAAGCTTTCTTT. Protein: CASIFGTLNTEAFF.

J is TRBJ2-7 and V is TRBV11-2, with unresolved D. From germline, CDR1 is SGHAT and CDR2 FQNNGV. The CDR3 is made up of 13 amino acids. Trimming stripped 0 bases from V and 2 bases from J, with 5 bases between. The CDR3 reads CASSLDSTYEQYF. The CDR3 region has the DNA TGTGCCAGCAGCTTAGACAGTACCTACGAGCAGTACTTC.

The V call is TRBV4-2, the J call TRBJ1-3; D not certain. The CDR3 runs 17 residues. Germline V gives CDR1 LGHNA, CDR2 YNFKEQ. V was clipped by 0 bases and J by 2 bases, with 14 bases between them. The CDR3 DNA reads TGTGCCAGCAGCCAAGATCAGGCCTGGGCAACTGGAAACACCATATATTTT. The encoded protein is CASSQDQAWATGNTIYF.

This clone came up once. The junction departs from the called germline gene at one end, perhaps through a read error. Other nucleotide sequences from this sample produce the same CDR3. The chain combines TRBV7-8 with TRBJ2-7; D is possibly TRBD1 (6 bases). The V gene's germline CDR1 is SGHVS and CDR2 FQNEAQ. CDR3 length: 15 amino acids. The CDR3 spells CASSLGGQSSYEQYF. The CDR3 DNA reads TGTGCCAGCAGCTTAGGTGGACAGAGCTCCTACGAGCAATACTTC.

The genes are TRBV7-6 and TRBJ1-1; D remains unclear. Trimming stripped 1 base from V and 1 base from J, with 10 bases between. CDR1 SGHVS and CDR2 FNYEAQ come from the germline V gene. The CDR3 is 15 amino acids. As DNA, the CDR3 is TGTGCCAGCAGCTTAGGGAAGTCGGGGAACACTGAAGCTTTCTTT. Protein product: CASSLGKSGNTEAFF.

This chain connects TRBV29-1 to TRBJ2-7, with a tentative D call TRBD1 (5 bases). The germline CDR1 and CDR2 sequences are SQVTM and ANQGSEA. The CDR3 runs to 12 residues. V was pared by 2 bases and J by 3 bases, with 8 bases between. CDR3 sequence: CSVEQQDYEQYF. Written as DNA, the CDR3 is TGCAGCGTTGAACAACAGGACTACGAGCAGTACTTC.

The gene calls are TRBV5-1 and TRBJ2-5; possible D gene TRBD2, 7 bases. The CDR3 is made up of 14 amino acids. Germline V gives CDR1 SGHRS, CDR2 YFSETQ. Trimming shortened V by 4 bases and J by 2 bases, and 12 bases separated the two germline ends. CDR3 sequence: CASSGRGGQETQYF. For the CDR3, the DNA is TGCGCCAGCAGCGGGAGGGGGGGGCAAGAGACCCAGTACTTC.

There are a few counts of this clone. CDR3 coding DNA: TGTGCCAGTGGACAGGTCTACGAGCAGTACTTC. Amino acids: CASGQVYEQYF. This chain links TRBV19 with TRBJ2-7; 7 bases are a match to TRBD1. The ends lost 8 bases at V and 3 bases at J; junction bases unmatched: 1. CDR3 length: 11 residues. The germline V gene has CDR1 LNHDA and CDR2 SQIVND (reference sequence). The complete variable domain, with remaining parts taken from reference TRBV19 and TRBJ2-7, reads DGGITQSPKYLFRKEGQNVTLSCEQNLNHDAMYWYRQDPGQGLRLIYYSQIVNDFQKGDIAEGYSVSREKKESFPLTVTSAQKNPTAFYLCASGQVYEQYFGPGTRLTVT.

The chain uses TRBV6-6 and TRBJ1-2, with D perhaps matching TRBD1 (6 bases). Germline lookup yields CDR1 MNHNY and CDR2 SVGAGI (reference sequence). This CDR3 has 14 amino acids. The ends were cut back, 1 base at V and 2 bases at J, with 8 bases in the middle. DNA of the CDR3: TGTGCCAGCAGTTACTGGGACACGAACTATGGCTACACCTTC. Its protein product is CASSYWDTNYGYTF.

The V gene is TRBV5-1, the J gene TRBJ2-3; the D gene is possibly TRBD2 (5 bases). V lost 3 bases to trimming and J lost 0 bases, with 17 bases between them. The germline V gene encodes CDR1 SGHRS and CDR2 YFSETQ. The CDR3 spans 17 residues. The CDR3 region is CASSSQSTGSSTDTQYF. The DNA of the CDR3 is TGCGCCAGCAGCTCCCAGTCGACGGGGTCTAGCACAGATACGCAGTATTTT.

This clone has more than one count but fewer than ten. The V call is TRBV4-1, the J call TRBJ1-1; D gene uncertain. The CDR3 is made up of 14 amino acids. Deletions cut 1 base from V and 1 base from J, with 7 bases between. Germline V gene lookup returns CDR1 MGHRA and CDR2 YSYEKL. The CDR3 loop reads CASSQVTANTEAFF. The CDR3 bases are TGCGCCAGCAGCCAAGTTACAGCGAACACTGAAGCTTTCTTT.

A remark on this clone: The CDR3 does not close with the conserved phenylalanine or tryptophan, likely indicating a read error. The limits of the CDR3 on the DNA are not certain, so only TCRdb's listed CDR3 is given. This chain links TRBV6-5 with TRBJ1-1; the table's D call, TRBD1, was not checked against the DNA. The CDR3 region is 15 residues in length, termini included. Germline CDR1 reads MNHEY; CDR2 reads SVGAGI. The CDR3 is CAIEGMGAGGERGVE.

The chain is built from TRBV6-5 and TRBJ1-4; D gene unclear. The CDR3 covers 16 residues. V lost 4 bases and J lost 4, with 16 bases in between. Germline-derived CDR1 and CDR2 are MNHEY and SVGAGI. This chain's CDR3 is CASSSTLPGNNEKLFF. DNA of the CDR3: TGTGCCAGCAGTTCAACCTTGCCGGGTAATAATGAAAAACTGTTTTTT.

The V gene is TRBV7-2, the J gene TRBJ2-7; D unresolved. Germline CDR1 and CDR2: SGHTA and FQGNSA. There are 13 residues in the CDR3. The V and J ends lost 5 bases and 0 bases respectively, with 8 bases between them. CDR3 region: CASSGQVSYEQYF. The CDR3 nucleotides are TGTGCCAGCAGCGGGCAGGTCTCCTACGAGCAGTACTTC.

This chain uses TRBV7-9 with TRBJ2-1; 7 nucleotides match TRBD1. This CDR3 has 13 residues. The J segment lost 6 bases and the V segment lost 5 bases, leaving 4 bases of the junction unmatched. Looked up from germline, CDR1 is SEHNR and CDR2 is FQNEAQ (reference sequence). CDR3 residues: CASSPDRANEQFF. CDR3 DNA sequence: TGTGCCAGCAGCCCTGACAGGGCCAATGAGCAGTTCTTC.

The chain couples TRBV7-9 to TRBJ2-3; TRBD2 matches at 8 bases. Germline V gene sequence: CDR1 SEHNR, CDR2 FQNEAQ (reference sequence). Trimming cost V 6 bases and J 2 bases; bases outside gene matches: 10. The CDR3 is 16 residues long. The CDR3 here is CASSPPTSAITDTQYF. The CDR3 DNA reads TGTGCCAGCAGTCCCCCGACTAGCGCCATCACAGATACGCAGTATTTT.

CDR3 bases: TGTGCCAGCAGCGCCGTGGGGGGTACGCAGTATTTT. Its protein is CASSAVGGTQYF. The chain is built from TRBV9 and TRBJ2-3, with D maybe TRBD2 (6 bases). The CDR3 is 12 amino acids. The germline V gene has CDR1 SGDLS and CDR2 YYNGEE. Trimming shortened V by 3 bases and J by 8 bases, and 10 bases separated the two germline ends.

The chain employs TRBV14 and TRBJ2-7; tentatively, D is TRBD1 (5 bases). Trimming removed 5 bases from V and 0 bases from J, with 23 bases in between. Germline V gene data show CDR1 as SGHDN and CDR2 as FVKESK. There are 18 residues in the CDR3. The CDR3 loop is CASSSRYSGIRSSYEQYF. DNA for the CDR3: TGTGCCAGCAGCTCCCGTTATTCAGGGATTAGGAGCTCCTACGAGCAGTACTTC.

This clone appeared a few times. The rearrangement uses TRBV6-6 and TRBJ2-2, with D maybe TRBD1 (6 bases). CDR1 MNHNY and CDR2 SVGAGI come from the germline V gene (reference sequence). Trimming pared 6 bases from V and 6 bases from J, leaving 14 bases between. The CDR3 covers 14 residues. The CDR3 sequence is CASSWENRAGELFF. CDR3 bases: TGTGCCAGCAGCTGGGAAAACAGGGCCGGGGAGCTGTTTTTT.

The rearrangement joins TRBV27 to TRBJ1-5, with TRBD1 matching over 8 bases. Germline CDR1 MNHEY, CDR2 SMNVEV (reference sequence). V lost 4 bases, J lost 0 bases, and 8 bases stayed unmatched. The CDR3 loop spans 17 amino acids. The CDR3 nucleotides read TGTGCCAGCAGTTCTACGACAGGGGCGCATAGCAATCAGCCCCAGCATTTT. This encodes CASSSTTGAHSNQPQHF.

The rearrangement links TRBV9 to TRBJ1-2; tentatively, D is TRBD1 (6 bases). V was cut by 0 bases and J by 3 bases, with 12 bases left in between. CDR3 length: 15 amino acids. Germline CDR1 SGDLS, CDR2 YYNGEE. The CDR3 sequence is CASSVAMGADYGYTF. CDR3 sequence (DNA): TGTGCCAGCAGCGTAGCTATGGGGGCGGACTATGGCTACACCTTC.

DNA for the CDR3: TGTGCCAGTAGACGGACTAGCGGGTGCGAGCAGTTCTTC. Its protein is CASRRTSGCEQFF. The V call is TRBV19, the J call TRBJ2-1, with 11 bases lining up with TRBD2. From germline, CDR1 is LNHDA and CDR2 SQIVND (reference sequence). Trimming cost V 6 bases and J 10 bases; bases outside gene matches: 5. The length of the CDR3 is 13 residues.

The chain carries TRBV29-1 and TRBJ1-2; D remains unclear. V was clipped by 3 bases and J by 7 bases, with 12 bases between them. CDR1 is SQVTM and CDR2 is ANQGSEA in the germline V gene. CDR3 length: 12 amino acids. CDR3: CSVEKVSGGYTF. As DNA, the CDR3 is TGCAGCGTTGAGAAGGTGTCGGGTGGCTACACCTTC.

This clone came up once. The J gene is TRBJ2-5, the V gene TRBV6-5, with TRBD1 as a possible D gene (6 bases). This CDR3 comprises 15 residues. Germline CDR1 and CDR2: MNHEY and SVGAGI. Trimming cost V 2 bases and J 2 bases, with 12 bases left between them. Here the CDR3 DNA reads TGTGCCAGCAGTTACCCAGGACAGCATCAAGAGACCCAGTACTTC. It is translated as CASSYPGQHQETQYF.

The V and J genes are TRBV6-6 and TRBJ2-5; D perhaps matches TRBD2 (6 bases). The CDR3 totals 11 residues. CDR1 and CDR2 from the germline V gene are MNHNY and SVGAGI (reference sequence). Trimming cost V 10 bases and J 5 bases, with 11 bases left between them. The CDR3 sequence is CATSERETQYF. In nucleotides, the CDR3 is TGTGCCACTAGCGAAAGGGAGACCCAGTACTTC.